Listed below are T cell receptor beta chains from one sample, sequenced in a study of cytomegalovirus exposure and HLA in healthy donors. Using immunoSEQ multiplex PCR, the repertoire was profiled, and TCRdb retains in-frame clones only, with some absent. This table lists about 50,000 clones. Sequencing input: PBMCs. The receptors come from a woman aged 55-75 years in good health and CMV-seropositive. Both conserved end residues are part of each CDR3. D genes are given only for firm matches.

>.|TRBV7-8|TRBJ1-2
CASSRGTRDGYTF
TGTGCCAGCAGCCGAGGGACAAGAGATGGCTACACCTTC
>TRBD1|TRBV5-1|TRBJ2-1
CASSSGTGADNEQFF
TGCGCCAGCAGCTCTGGGACAGGGGCCGACAATGAGCAGTTCTTC
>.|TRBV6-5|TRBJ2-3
CASTLSYTQYF
TGTGCCAGCACCCTCTCCTATACGCAGTATTTT
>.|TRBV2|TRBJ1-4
CASSRSSVPNEKLFF
TGTGCCAGCAGCCGATCCAGTGTACCAAATGAAAAACTGTTTTTT
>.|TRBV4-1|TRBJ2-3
CASSQGSGISTDTQYF
TGCGCCAGCAGCCAAGGGTCAGGGATTAGCACAGATACGCAGTATTTT
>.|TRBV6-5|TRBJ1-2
CASSYSTGWDPGGYTF
TGTGCCAGCAGTTACTCGACGGGGTGGGATCCGGGGGGCTACACCTTC
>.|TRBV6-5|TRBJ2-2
CASSYRGHGGELFF
TGTGCCAGCAGTTACAGGGGACATGGCGGGGAGCTGTTTTTT
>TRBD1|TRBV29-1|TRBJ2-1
CSTRDRGNEQFF
TGCAGCACCCGGGACAGGGGCAATGAGCAGTTCTTC
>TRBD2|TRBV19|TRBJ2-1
CASSMRAGTSGGYNEQFF
TGTGCCAGTAGTATGAGAGCCGGGACTAGCGGGGGTTACAATGAGCAGTTCTTC
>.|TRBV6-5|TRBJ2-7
CASSYSYQGNPYEQYF
TGTGCCAGCAGTTACTCCTACCAGGGTAATCCCTACGAGCAGTACTTC